This entry concerns a single T cell receptor (beta chain). Its antigen is as yet unknown. Researchers reported that TCR beta cDNA libraries carried unique molecular identifiers. One entry per CDR3 protein results from TCRdb running MiXCR on the PCR reads. The sample includes hundreds of thousands of distinct CDR3 sequences, 25% to 30% of them seen just once. The source of the sample is a study of post-analysis software for immune sequencing data. Background on the study: The patients showed relapsing-remitting, secondary progressive and progressive-relapsing multiple sclerosis courses. Study-wide findings and caveats: When patients were compared with controls, 4 or 5 TRBV segments were more frequent, TRBV5-6, TRBV5-1 and TRBV20-1 among them. Co-batched samples clustered tightly together by F measure.

V was cut by 6 bases and J by 6 bases, with 21 bases left in between. Germline values: CDR1 MNHEY, CDR2 SMNVEV (reference sequence). This CDR3 has 15 amino acids. The source is a girl aged 10-17 years with multiple sclerosis. The sequencing sample was made of blood. This chain connects TRBV27 to TRBJ2-7; possibly TRBD1 or TRBD2 for D (5 bases each). CDR3 nucleotide sequence: TGTGCCAGCAGCCTGGGGACCTCTACTCCCCGCGAGCAGTACTTC. Protein: CASSLGTSTPREQYF.